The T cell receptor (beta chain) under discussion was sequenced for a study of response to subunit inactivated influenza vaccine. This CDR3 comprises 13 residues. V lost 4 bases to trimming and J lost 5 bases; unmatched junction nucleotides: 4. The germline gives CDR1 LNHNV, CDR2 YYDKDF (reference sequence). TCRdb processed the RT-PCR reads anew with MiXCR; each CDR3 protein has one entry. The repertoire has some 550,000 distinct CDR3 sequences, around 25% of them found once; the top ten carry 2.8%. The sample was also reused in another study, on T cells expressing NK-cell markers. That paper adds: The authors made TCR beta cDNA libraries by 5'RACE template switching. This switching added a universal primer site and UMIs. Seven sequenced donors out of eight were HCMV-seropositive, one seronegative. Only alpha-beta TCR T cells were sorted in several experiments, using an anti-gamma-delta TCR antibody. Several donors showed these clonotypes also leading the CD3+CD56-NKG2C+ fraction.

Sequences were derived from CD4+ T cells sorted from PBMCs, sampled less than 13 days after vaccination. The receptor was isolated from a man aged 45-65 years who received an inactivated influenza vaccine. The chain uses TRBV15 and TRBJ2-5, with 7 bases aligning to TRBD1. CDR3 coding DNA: TGTGCCACCAGCACGACAGGGAAGGAGACCCAGTACTTC. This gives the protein CATSTTGKETQYF.